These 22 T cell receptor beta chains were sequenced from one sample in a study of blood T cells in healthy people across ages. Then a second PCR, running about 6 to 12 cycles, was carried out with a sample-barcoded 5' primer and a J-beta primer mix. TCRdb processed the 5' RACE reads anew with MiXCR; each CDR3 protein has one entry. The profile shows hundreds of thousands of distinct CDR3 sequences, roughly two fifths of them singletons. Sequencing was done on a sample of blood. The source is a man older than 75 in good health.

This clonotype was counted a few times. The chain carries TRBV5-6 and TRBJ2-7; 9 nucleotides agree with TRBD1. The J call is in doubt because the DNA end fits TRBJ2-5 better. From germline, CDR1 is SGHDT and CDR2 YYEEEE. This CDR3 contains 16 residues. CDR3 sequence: CASTPRARDRVKTQYF. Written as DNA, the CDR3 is TGTGCCAGCACCCCTAGGGCGCGGGACAGGGTGAAGACCCAGTACTTC.

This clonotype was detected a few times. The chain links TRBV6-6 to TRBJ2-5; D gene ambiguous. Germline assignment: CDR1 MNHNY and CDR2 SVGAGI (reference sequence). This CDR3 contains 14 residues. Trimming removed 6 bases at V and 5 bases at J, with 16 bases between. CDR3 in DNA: TGTGCCAGCAGACCGGGCCTTCCGATGGAGACCCAGTACTTC. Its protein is CASRPGLPMETQYF.

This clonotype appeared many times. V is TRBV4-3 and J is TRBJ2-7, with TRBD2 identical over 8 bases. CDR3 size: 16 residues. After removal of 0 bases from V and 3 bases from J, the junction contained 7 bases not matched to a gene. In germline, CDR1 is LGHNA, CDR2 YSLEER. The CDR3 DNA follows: TGCGCCAGCAGCCAAGAGGCCAGCGGGAGATTCTACGAGCAGTACTTC. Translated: CASSQEASGRFYEQYF.

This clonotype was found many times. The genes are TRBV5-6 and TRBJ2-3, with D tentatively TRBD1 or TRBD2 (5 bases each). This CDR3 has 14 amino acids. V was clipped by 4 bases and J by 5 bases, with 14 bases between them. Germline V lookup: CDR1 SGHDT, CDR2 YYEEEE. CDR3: CASSPRGSRDTQYF. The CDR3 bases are TGTGCCAGCAGCCCGAGGGGCTCTCGAGATACGCAGTATTTT.

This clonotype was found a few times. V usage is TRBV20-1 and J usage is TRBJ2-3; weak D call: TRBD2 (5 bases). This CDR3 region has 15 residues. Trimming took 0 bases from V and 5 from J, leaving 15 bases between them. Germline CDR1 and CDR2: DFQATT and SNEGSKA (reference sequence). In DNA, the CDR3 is TGCAGTGCTAGAGACCAGTCCGGGATGCGAGATACGCAGTATTTT. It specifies CSARDQSGMRDTQYF.

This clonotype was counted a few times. The CDR3 spells CASSHNREGQPQHF. CDR3 nucleotide sequence: TGTGCCAGCAGCCATAACAGGGAGGGTCAGCCCCAGCATTTT. The rearrangement links TRBV7-2 to TRBJ1-5; D possibly corresponds to TRBD1 (6 bases). V was cut by 5 bases and J by 6 bases, with 14 bases left in between. The germline gives CDR1 SGHTA, CDR2 FQGNSA. The CDR3 covers 14 residues.

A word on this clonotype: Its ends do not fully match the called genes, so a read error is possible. CDR3 nucleotides: TGCGCCAGCAACCAAACTCATAGCAATCAGCCCCAGCATTTT. This codes for CASNQTHSNQPQHF. The chain combines TRBV4-3 with TRBJ1-5; D call uncertain. Germline V lookup: CDR1 LGHNA, CDR2 YSLEER. CDR3 size: 14 residues.

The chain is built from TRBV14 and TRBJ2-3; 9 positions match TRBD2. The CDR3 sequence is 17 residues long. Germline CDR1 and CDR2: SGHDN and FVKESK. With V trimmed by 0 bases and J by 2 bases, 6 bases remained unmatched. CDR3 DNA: TGTGCCAGCAGCCAAGATCCAGCGGGGGGAAACACAGATACGCAGTATTTT. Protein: CASSQDPAGGNTDTQYF.

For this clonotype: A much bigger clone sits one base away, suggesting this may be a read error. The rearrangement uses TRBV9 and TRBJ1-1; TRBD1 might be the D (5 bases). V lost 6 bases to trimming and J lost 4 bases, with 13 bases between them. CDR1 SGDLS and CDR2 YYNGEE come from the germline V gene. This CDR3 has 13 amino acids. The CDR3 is CASNVGQITEAFF. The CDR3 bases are TGTGCCAGCAACGTCGGACAAATCACTGAAGCTTTCTTT.

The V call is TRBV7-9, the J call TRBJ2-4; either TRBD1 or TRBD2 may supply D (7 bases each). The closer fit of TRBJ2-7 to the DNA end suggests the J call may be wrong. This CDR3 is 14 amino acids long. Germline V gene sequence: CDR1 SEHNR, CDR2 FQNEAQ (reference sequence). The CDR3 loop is CASSFRGGPYEQYF. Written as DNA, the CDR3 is TGTGCCAGCAGCTTCAGGGGGGGTCCATACGAGCAGTACTTC.

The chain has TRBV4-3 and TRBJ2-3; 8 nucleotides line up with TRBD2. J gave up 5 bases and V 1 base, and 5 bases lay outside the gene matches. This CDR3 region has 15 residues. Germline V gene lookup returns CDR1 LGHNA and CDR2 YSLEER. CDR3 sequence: CASSQGGGRGDTQYF. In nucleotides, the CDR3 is TGCGCCAGCAGCCAAGGCGGGGGGCGTGGAGATACGCAGTATTTT.

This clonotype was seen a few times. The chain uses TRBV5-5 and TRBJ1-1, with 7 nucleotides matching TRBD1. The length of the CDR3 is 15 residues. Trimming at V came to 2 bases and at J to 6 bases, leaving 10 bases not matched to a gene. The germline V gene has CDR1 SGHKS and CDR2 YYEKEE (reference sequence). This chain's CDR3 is CASSFGDSRRSEAFF. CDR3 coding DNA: TGTGCCAGCAGCTTCGGGGACAGCAGAAGATCTGAAGCTTTCTTT.

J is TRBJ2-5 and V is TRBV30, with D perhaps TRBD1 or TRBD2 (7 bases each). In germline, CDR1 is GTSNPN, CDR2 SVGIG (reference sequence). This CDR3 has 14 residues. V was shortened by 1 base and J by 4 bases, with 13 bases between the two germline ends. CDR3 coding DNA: TGTGCCTGGAGTGCTACCAGGGGGGGAGAGACCCAGTACTTC. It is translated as CAWSATRGGETQYF. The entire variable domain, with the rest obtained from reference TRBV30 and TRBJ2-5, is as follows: SQTIHQWPATLVQPVGSPLSLECTVEGTSNPNLYWYRQAAGRGLQLLFYSVGIGQISSEVPQNLSASRPQDRQFILSSKKLLLSDSGFYLCAWSATRGGETQYFGPGTRLLVL.

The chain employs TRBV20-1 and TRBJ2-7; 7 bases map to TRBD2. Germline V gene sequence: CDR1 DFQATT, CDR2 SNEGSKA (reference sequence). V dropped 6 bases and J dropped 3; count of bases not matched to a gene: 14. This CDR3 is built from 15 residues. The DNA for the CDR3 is TGCAGTGCCTCCAGCGGGACGGGAGAAGTCTACGAGCAGTACTTC. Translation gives CSASSGTGEVYEQYF.

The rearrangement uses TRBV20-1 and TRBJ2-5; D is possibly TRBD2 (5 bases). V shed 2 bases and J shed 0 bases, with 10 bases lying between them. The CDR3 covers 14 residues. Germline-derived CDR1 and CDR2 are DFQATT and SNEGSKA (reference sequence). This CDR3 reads CSARIREYQETQYF. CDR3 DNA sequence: TGCAGTGCTAGAATTAGGGAGTACCAAGAGACCCAGTACTTC.

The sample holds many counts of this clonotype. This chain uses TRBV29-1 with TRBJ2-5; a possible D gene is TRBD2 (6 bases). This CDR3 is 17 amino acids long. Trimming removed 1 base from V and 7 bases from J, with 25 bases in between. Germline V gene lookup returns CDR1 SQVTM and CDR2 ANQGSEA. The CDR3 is CSVEAGAGDLMGGTQYF. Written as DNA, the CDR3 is TGCAGCGTTGAAGCCGGGGCCGGGGACCTAATGGGGGGGACCCAGTACTTC.

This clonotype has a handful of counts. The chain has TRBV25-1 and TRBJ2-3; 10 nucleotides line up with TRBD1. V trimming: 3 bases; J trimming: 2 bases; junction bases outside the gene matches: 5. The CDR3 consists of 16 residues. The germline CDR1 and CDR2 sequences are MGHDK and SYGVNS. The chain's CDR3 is CASSDRDRGFTDTQYF. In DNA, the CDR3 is TGTGCCAGCAGTGACCGGGACAGGGGATTCACAGATACGCAGTATTTT.

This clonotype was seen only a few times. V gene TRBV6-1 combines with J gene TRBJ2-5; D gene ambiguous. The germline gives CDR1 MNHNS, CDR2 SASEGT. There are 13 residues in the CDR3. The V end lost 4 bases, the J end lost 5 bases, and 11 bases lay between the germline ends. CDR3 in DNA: TGTGCCAGCAGTGCGTATCCCAGGGAGACCCAGTACTTC. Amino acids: CASSAYPRETQYF.

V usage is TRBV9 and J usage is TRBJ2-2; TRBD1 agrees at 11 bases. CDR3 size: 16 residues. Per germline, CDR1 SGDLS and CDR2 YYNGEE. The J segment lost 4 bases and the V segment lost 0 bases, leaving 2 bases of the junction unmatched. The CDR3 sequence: CASSVAGTGGTGELFF. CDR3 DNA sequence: TGTGCCAGCAGCGTAGCAGGGACAGGGGGCACCGGGGAGCTGTTTTTT. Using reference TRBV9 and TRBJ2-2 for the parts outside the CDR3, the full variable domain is DSGVTQTPKHLITATGQRVTLRCSPRSGDLSVYWYQQSLDQGLQFLIQYYNGEERAKGNILERFSAQQFPDLHSELNLSSLELGDSALYFCASSVAGTGGTGELFFGEGSRLTVL.

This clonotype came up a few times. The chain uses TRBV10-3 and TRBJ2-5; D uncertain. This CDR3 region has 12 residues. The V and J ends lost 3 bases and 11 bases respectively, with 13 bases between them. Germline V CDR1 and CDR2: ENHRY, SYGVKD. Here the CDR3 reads CAISDRAFEQYF. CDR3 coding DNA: TGTGCCATCAGTGATAGGGCGTTTGAGCAGTACTTC.

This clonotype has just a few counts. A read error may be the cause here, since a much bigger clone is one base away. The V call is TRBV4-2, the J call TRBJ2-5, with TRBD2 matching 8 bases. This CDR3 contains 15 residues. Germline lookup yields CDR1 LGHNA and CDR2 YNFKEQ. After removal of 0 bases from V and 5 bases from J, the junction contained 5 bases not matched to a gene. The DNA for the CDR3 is TGTGCCAGCAGCCAAGACAGCGGGGGAGTGGAGACCCAGTACTTC. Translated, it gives CASSQDSGGVETQYF.

The CDR3 DNA follows: TGTGCCAGCACCACCCTGGGGCAGGGTAACACCGGGGAGCTGTTTTTT. It is translated as CASTTLGQGNTGELFF. This rearrangement joins TRBV2 to TRBJ2-2; tentatively, D is TRBD1 (5 bases). The CDR3 length is 16 residues. V gave up 7 bases and J gave up 2 bases, with 17 bases separating them. Germline lookup yields CDR1 SNHLY and CDR2 FYNNEI.